Presented here are 28 T cell receptor beta chains from one specimen sequenced in a study of shared clonotypes between healthy human individuals. Here immunoSEQ multiplex PCR was the method, and the copy in TCRdb shows in-frame clones only, minus some. This table has approximately 1,500,000 clones, around 98% appearing once. Sequences were obtained from naive CD4+ T cells sorted from blood. The subset denotes: CD45RA+ positively selected. The origin of the receptors is a man aged 25 to 40 in good health.

The chain couples TRBV6-5 to TRBJ1-3; D remains ambiguous. The CDR3 has 13 amino acids. Per the germline V gene, CDR1 is MNHEY and CDR2 is SVGAGI. V gave up 6 bases and J gave up 0 bases, with 6 bases separating them. As DNA, the CDR3 is TGTGCCAGCAGGATCCCCTCTGGAAACACCATATATTTT. Its protein product is CASRIPSGNTIYF.

V gene TRBV7-2 combines with J gene TRBJ2-3, with D possibly matching TRBD2 (6 bases). This CDR3 spans 17 amino acids. V was pared by 1 base and J by 2 bases, with 16 bases between. Germline V gene sequence: CDR1 SGHTA, CDR2 FQGNSA. CDR3 sequence (DNA): TGTGCCAGCAGCTTAGGGGGGTTAGCGGCTCACACAGATACGCAGTATTTT. It encodes CASSLGGLAAHTDTQYF.

The CDR3 DNA reads as TGTGCCAGCAGCGCACAGGGGGGACTTAGGGTTGACACTGAAGCTTTCTTT. Amino acid sequence: CASSAQGGLRVDTEAFF. The chain combines TRBV9 with TRBJ1-1; 8 bases line up with TRBD1. This CDR3 comprises 17 residues. J was trimmed by 3 bases and V by 3 bases; bases with no gene match: 13. The V gene's germline CDR1 is SGDLS and CDR2 YYNGEE.

The V and J genes are TRBV10-2 and TRBJ1-5, with D perhaps matching TRBD1 (6 bases). In germline, CDR1 is WSHSY, CDR2 SAAADI. The CDR3 extends over 15 amino acids. Trimming took 3 bases from V and 6 from J, leaving 15 bases between them. The CDR3 is CASSEDRSWGQPQHF. CDR3 coding DNA: TGCGCCAGCAGTGAAGACAGGTCTTGGGGTCAGCCCCAGCATTTT.

For this clone: The same CDR3 can be traced to other DNA sequences in this sample. The V and J genes are TRBV5-1 and TRBJ2-1; D is unclear. Germline loops: CDR1 SGHRS, CDR2 YFSETQ. The CDR3 contains 13 residues. V lost 0 bases and J 9 bases, leaving 10 bases between the germline ends. CDR3 residues: CASSLDQRGEQFF. CDR3 bases: TGCGCCAGCAGCTTGGACCAGCGTGGTGAGCAGTTCTTC. Combining the CDR3 with reference TRBV5-1 and TRBJ2-1 gives the whole variable domain KAGVTQTPRYLIKTRGQQVTLSCSPISGHRSVSWYQQTPGQGLQFLFEYFSETQRNKGNFPGRFSGRQFSNSRSEMNVSTLELGDSALYLCASSLDQRGEQFFGPGTRLTVL.

This chain links TRBV5-1 with TRBJ1-3; no clear D. Trimming cost V 1 base and J 8 bases, with 13 bases left between them. The V gene's germline CDR1 is SGHRS and CDR2 YFSETQ. This CDR3 has 14 residues. The CDR3 here is CASSLTAPGDTIYF. The CDR3 nucleotides read TGCGCCAGCAGCTTGACCGCTCCTGGGGACACCATATATTTT.

The chain couples TRBV11-2 to TRBJ1-1; TRBD1 might be the D (6 bases). Germline CDR1 reads SGHAT; CDR2 reads FQNNGV. Trimming took 5 bases from V and 1 from J, leaving 17 bases between them. CDR3 length: 16 residues. The CDR3 spells CASSTTTGSGNTEAFF. In nucleotides, the CDR3 is TGTGCCAGCAGCACGACTACAGGGTCAGGGAACACTGAAGCTTTCTTT.

The rearrangement links TRBV6-5 to TRBJ1-2; unclear D gene. CDR3 length equals 13 residues. Trimming pared 1 base from V and 5 bases from J, leaving 8 bases between. Germline V CDR1 and CDR2: MNHEY, SVGAGI. CDR3 sequence reads: CASSYLSEYGYTF. Written as DNA, the CDR3 is TGTGCCAGCAGTTACTTGTCGGAGTATGGCTACACCTTC.

This clone has a single count. This same CDR3 is encoded by further DNA sequences in the sample. J is TRBJ2-1 and V is TRBV5-1, with D unclear. The CDR3 loop spans 12 amino acids. Trimming took 1 base from V and 6 from J, leaving 5 bases between them. Germline CDR1 and CDR2: SGHRS and YFSETQ. The CDR3 sequence: CASSLSGNEQFF. CDR3 sequence (DNA): TGCGCCAGCAGCTTGAGTGGCAATGAGCAGTTCTTC.

The V call is TRBV30, the J call TRBJ2-7; 9 bases fit TRBD1. This CDR3 region has 14 residues. The trim removed 3 bases at V and 5 bases at J, leaving 8 bases unmatched. Germline V CDR1 and CDR2: GTSNPN, SVGIG (reference sequence). CDR3 residues: CAWSPGTGLHEQYF. Written as DNA, the CDR3 is TGTGCCTGGAGCCCCGGGACAGGGCTCCACGAGCAGTACTTC.

The genes are TRBV19 and TRBJ2-1; 14 bases are a match to TRBD2. The CDR3 is 17 residues long. CDR1 is LNHDA and CDR2 is SQIVND in the germline V gene (reference sequence). V lost 1 base and J lost 8; bases outside the gene matches: 7. The CDR3 bases are TGTGCCAGTAGTATAGGACTAGCGGGAGGGAGTAAAGATGAGCAGTTCTTC. It translates to CASSIGLAGGSKDEQFF.

The V gene is TRBV30, the J gene TRBJ2-7; unclear D gene. Germline V gene lookup returns CDR1 GTSNPN and CDR2 SVGIG (reference sequence). The CDR3 runs to 13 residues. V shed 0 bases and J shed 4 bases, with 10 bases lying between them. The chain's CDR3 is CAWSVVRPYEQYF. The DNA for the CDR3 is TGTGCCTGGAGTGTTGTTCGCCCGTACGAGCAGTACTTC. Based on the CDR3 plus reference TRBV30 and TRBJ2-7, the full variable domain is SQTIHQWPATLVQPVGSPLSLECTVEGTSNPNLYWYRQAAGRGLQLLFYSVGIGQISSEVPQNLSASRPQDRQFILSSKKLLLSDSGFYLCAWSVVRPYEQYFGPGTRLTVT.

The chain couples TRBV6-1 to TRBJ2-1, with D uncertain. CDR3 length: 12 amino acids. V lost 6 bases, J lost 10 bases, and 13 bases lay in between. CDR1 and CDR2 (germline): MNHNS, SASEGT. CDR3 DNA sequence: TGTGCCAGCAGGAGGACGTCGTGGGAGCAGTTCTTC. Translation gives CASRRTSWEQFF.

V is TRBV7-2 and J is TRBJ2-7; tentatively, D is TRBD2 (5 bases). There are 17 residues in the CDR3. Trimming removed 2 bases from V and 3 bases from J, with 20 bases in between. Germline V CDR1 and CDR2: SGHTA, FQGNSA. DNA for the CDR3: TGTGCCAGCAGCTTAAAGGGAGCGACGTCTGAAATCTACGAGCAGTACTTC. Residues: CASSLKGATSEIYEQYF.

The chain joins TRBV7-3 to TRBJ2-1; D possibly corresponds to TRBD2 (6 bases). Trimming removed 5 bases from V and 8 bases from J, with 19 bases in between. Per the germline V gene, CDR1 is SGHTA and CDR2 is FQGTGA. This CDR3 is 15 amino acids long. Here the CDR3 DNA reads TGTGCCAGCAGCCCCGGGGGTATCAGGGAGCATGAGCAGTTCTTC. Amino acids: CASSPGGIREHEQFF.

The chain combines TRBV10-3 with TRBJ1-1; TRBD1 agrees at 9 bases. The V segment lost 2 bases and the J segment 4 bases; nucleotides outside the gene matches: 8. The CDR3 contains 16 residues. CDR1 ENHRY and CDR2 SYGVKD come from the germline V gene. As DNA, the CDR3 is TGTGCCATCAGTGAGGCTTCCTCGACAGGGGGCACTGAAGCTTTCTTT. Residues: CAISEASSTGGTEAFF.

This chain uses TRBV7-3 with TRBJ2-1; D gene unclear. Germline CDR1 SGHTA, CDR2 FQGTGA. The CDR3 consists of 14 residues. V was shortened by 3 bases and J by 6 bases, with 12 bases between the two germline ends. The CDR3 loop is CASSFSLDTNEQFF. CDR3 DNA: TGTGCCAGCAGCTTCAGCCTCGACACCAATGAGCAGTTCTTC. Drawing the rest from reference TRBV7-3 and TRBJ2-1, the complete variable domain is GAGVSQTPSNKVTEKGKYVELRCDPISGHTALYWYRQSLGQGPEFLIYFQGTGAADDSGLPNDRFFAVRPEGSVSTLKIQRTERGDSAVYLCASSFSLDTNEQFFGPGTRLTVL.

The DNA for the CDR3 is TGTGCCACCGGACAGGGGGACGCCAATCAGCCCCAGCATTTT. Translating it yields CATGQGDANQPQHF. The rearrangement joins TRBV6-1 to TRBJ1-5; 10 bases match TRBD1. This CDR3 is built from 14 residues. The J segment lost 3 bases and the V segment lost 10 bases, leaving 6 bases of the junction unmatched. The germline gives CDR1 MNHNS, CDR2 SASEGT.

The chain carries TRBV5-4 and TRBJ2-5; D may be TRBD1 (6 bases). The CDR3 runs to 14 residues. V lost 4 bases and J 0 bases, leaving 10 bases between the germline ends. Germline loops: CDR1 SGHNT, CDR2 YYREEE (reference sequence). CDR3 nucleotide sequence: TGTGCCAGCAGCAGAACAGGGTACCAAGAGACCCAGTACTTC. As protein: CASSRTGYQETQYF.

V is TRBV19 and J is TRBJ2-7; possible D gene TRBD1, 5 bases. Trimming left V 2 bases short and J 4 bases short, with 9 bases between. CDR3 length equals 13 residues. The germline V gene has CDR1 LNHDA and CDR2 SQIVND (reference sequence). CDR3 protein: CASSIQGMYEQYF. DNA for the CDR3: TGTGCCAGTAGTATACAGGGCATGTACGAGCAGTACTTC.

The J gene is TRBJ2-1, the V gene TRBV25-1; the match to TRBD2 covers 9 bases. Germline loops: CDR1 MGHDK, CDR2 SYGVNS. V lost 8 bases, J lost 7 bases, and 6 bases stayed unmatched. This CDR3 spans 13 amino acids. CDR3 sequence: CASQGTSRNEQFF. CDR3 nucleotides: TGTGCCAGCCAAGGGACTAGCCGTAATGAGCAGTTCTTC.

Of note for this clone: Additional DNA sequences in this sample encode the identical CDR3. The chain combines TRBV5-1 with TRBJ2-1; D call uncertain. The germline V gene has CDR1 SGHRS and CDR2 YFSETQ. The CDR3 spans 12 residues. V shed 0 bases and J shed 4 bases, with 2 bases lying between them. CDR3 nucleotide sequence: TGCGCCAGCAGCTTGGTGTACAATGAGCAGTTCTTC. Translated: CASSLVYNEQFF.

The gene calls are TRBV19 and TRBJ1-5, with D possibly TRBD1 on 5 matching bases. Trimming shortened V by 5 bases and J by 9 bases, and 23 bases separated the two germline ends. CDR1 LNHDA and CDR2 SQIVND come from the germline V gene (reference sequence). The CDR3 runs 16 residues. The CDR3 nucleotides read TGTGCCAGTAGTCTCCCGTGGGACCCAGAAAAGCGGCCCCAGCATTTT. Amino acid sequence: CASSLPWDPEKRPQHF.

The chain is built from TRBV4-3 and TRBJ1-2; D remains unclear. The germline V gene has CDR1 LGHNA and CDR2 YSLEER. V shed 0 bases and J shed 8 bases, with 13 bases lying between them. The CDR3 is 14 amino acids. CDR3 sequence reads: CASSQDLSITGYTF. CDR3 DNA sequence: TGCGCCAGCAGCCAAGATCTAAGCATCACGGGCTACACCTTC.

This chain uses TRBV28 with TRBJ2-7, with 10 bases matching TRBD1. The CDR3 has 17 amino acids. After removal of 6 bases from V and 2 bases from J, the junction contained 13 bases not matched to a gene. CDR1 MDHEN and CDR2 SYDVKM come from the germline V gene. CDR3 coding DNA: TGTGCCAGCAGGCCGTCCAGGGGACAGGGGTTCGCCTACGAGCAGTACTTC. It specifies CASRPSRGQGFAYEQYF.

V usage is TRBV5-1 and J usage is TRBJ1-1; D gene unclear. Germline V gives CDR1 SGHRS, CDR2 YFSETQ. The CDR3 loop spans 13 amino acids. V was clipped by 4 bases and J by 1 base, with 8 bases between them. The CDR3 nucleotides are TGCGCCAGCAGCCATACAAAGAACACTGAAGCTTTCTTT. As protein: CASSHTKNTEAFF.

CDR3: CASRNRGDRAREQYF. CDR3 sequence (DNA): TGTGCCAGCAGGAACCGGGGAGACAGGGCCCGCGAGCAGTACTTC. The chain combines TRBV27 with TRBJ2-7, with 7 bases identical to TRBD1. The germline gives CDR1 MNHEY, CDR2 SMNVEV (reference sequence). The junction had 14 bases not matched to a gene; V was cut back by 6 bases and J by 6 bases. The CDR3 sequence is 15 residues long.

The chain employs TRBV7-2 and TRBJ2-1; D is uncertain. This CDR3 has 15 residues. Per germline, CDR1 SGHTA and CDR2 FQGNSA. Trimming shortened V by 2 bases and J by 6 bases, and 14 bases separated the two germline ends. CDR3 sequence (DNA): TGTGCCAGCAGCTTAAGAGGTCGCCCGAGCAATGAGCAGTTCTTC. This gives the protein CASSLRGRPSNEQFF. The full variable domain, rest sourced from reference TRBV7-2 and TRBJ2-1, is GAGVSQSPSNKVTEKGKDVELRCDPISGHTALYWYRQSLGQGLEFLIYFQGNSAPDKSGLPSDRFSAERTGGSVSTLTIQRTQQEDSAVYLCASSLRGRPSNEQFFGPGTRLTVL.